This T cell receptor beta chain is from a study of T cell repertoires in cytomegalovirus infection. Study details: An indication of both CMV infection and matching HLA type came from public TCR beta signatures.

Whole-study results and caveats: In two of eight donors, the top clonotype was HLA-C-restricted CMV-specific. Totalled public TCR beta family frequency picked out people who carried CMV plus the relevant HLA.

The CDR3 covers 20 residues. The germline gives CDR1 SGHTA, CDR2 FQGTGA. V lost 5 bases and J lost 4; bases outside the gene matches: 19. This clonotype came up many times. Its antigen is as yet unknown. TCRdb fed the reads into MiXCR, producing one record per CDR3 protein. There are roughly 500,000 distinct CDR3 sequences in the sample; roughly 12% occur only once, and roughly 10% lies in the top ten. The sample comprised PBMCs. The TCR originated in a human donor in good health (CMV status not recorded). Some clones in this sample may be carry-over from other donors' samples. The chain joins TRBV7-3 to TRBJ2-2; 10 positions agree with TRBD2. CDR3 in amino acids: CASSPPATSGLPAGTGELFF. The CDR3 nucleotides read TGTGCCAGCAGCCCCCCCGCGACTAGCGGGCTCCCCGCGGGCACCGGGGAGCTGTTTTTT.